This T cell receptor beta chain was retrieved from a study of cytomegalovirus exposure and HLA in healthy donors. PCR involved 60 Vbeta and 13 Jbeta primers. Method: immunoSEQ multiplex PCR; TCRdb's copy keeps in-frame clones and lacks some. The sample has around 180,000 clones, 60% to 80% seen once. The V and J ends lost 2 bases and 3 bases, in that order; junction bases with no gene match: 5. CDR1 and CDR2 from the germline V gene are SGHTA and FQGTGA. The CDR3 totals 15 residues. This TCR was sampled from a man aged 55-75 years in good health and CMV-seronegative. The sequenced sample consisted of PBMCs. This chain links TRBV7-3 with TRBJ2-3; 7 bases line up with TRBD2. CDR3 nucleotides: TGTGCCAGCAGCTTACAAGCGGGAAGGACAGATACGCAGTATTTT. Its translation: CASSLQAGRTDTQYF. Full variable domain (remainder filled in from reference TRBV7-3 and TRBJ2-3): GAGVSQTPSNKVTEKGKYVELRCDPISGHTALYWYRQSLGQGPEFLIYFQGTGAADDSGLPNDRFFAVRPEGSVSTLKIQRTERGDSAVYLCASSLQAGRTDTQYFGPGTRLTVL.